This T cell receptor (beta chain) was captured by sequencing in a study of low-dose radiotherapy and immunotherapy resistance in tumors. Germline assignment: CDR1 SGHNT and CDR2 YYREEE (reference sequence). CDR3 length equals 14 residues. V shed 5 bases and J shed 3 bases, with 15 bases lying between them. Primers targeting TRAV and TRBV primed first-strand cDNA, covering alpha and beta chains. It was with a constant-region primer and a V-primer adapter that TCRs were amplified over approximately 18 PCR cycles. Each CDR3 protein gets one entry after TCRdb re-called the reads with MiXCR. The sample records 8,500 to 9,500 distinct CDR3 sequences, roughly three quarters being singletons.

This sequence was found in a human donor with advanced metastatic prostate, ovarian, gallbladder or colorectal cancer (not recorded which). This table probably holds off-target reads from a library built for another chain. V and J are TRBV5-4 and TRBJ2-7, with D possibly matching TRBD1 (6 bases). The DNA for the CDR3 is TGTGCCAGCAGTACAGGGTTCGGCGTCTACGAGCAGTACTTC. Residues: CASSTGFGVYEQYF.